The rows below give T cell receptor beta chains drawn from one sample of a study of human T cells and chemical hapten exposure. MiXCR, applied by TCRdb to the RACE reads, yields one record per CDR3 protein. The sample lists approximately 110,000 distinct CDR3 sequences; 9.2% were seen once. The sequences come from whole blood, collected in connection with sensitization to the hapten diphenylcyclopropenone (DPC). The receptor source for this set is a woman aged 35 to 49 with alopecia areata. Some clones in this sample may be carry-over from other donors' samples. Each CDR3 is given with its conserved first and last residue. D genes are given only for firm matches. Only some rows state a clone size, as once, few, many or a class for expanded clones.

J gene,clone size,V gene,D gene,CDR3 protein,CDR3 DNA
TRBJ2-3,few,TRBV11-2,TRBD1,CASSLRQGARTDTQYF,TGTGCCAGCAGCTTACGACAGGGGGCACGCACAGATACGCAGTATTTT
TRBJ2-1,.,TRBV7-9,.,CASSLLVDNEQFF,TGTGCCAGCAGCCTCCTAGTTGACAATGAGCAGTTCTTC
TRBJ1-2,few,TRBV3-1,TRBD1,CASSLLPDRYGYTF,TGTGCCAGCAGCCTACTACCGGACAGGTATGGCTACACCTTC
TRBJ2-3,many,TRBV7-8,.,CASSLRRDYTDTQYF,TGTGCCAGCAGTCTCAGGAGAGACTACACAGATACGCAGTATTTT
TRBJ2-1,.,TRBV19,.,CASSFSRGGTPPNEQFF,TGTGCCAGTAGTTTTTCTCGTGGAGGCACCCCCCCCAATGAGCAGTTCTTC
TRBJ2-1,.,TRBV11-3,TRBD1,CASSYRTGTAYNEQFF,TGTGCCAGCAGCTACCGAACCGGGACAGCATACAATGAGCAGTTCTTC
TRBJ2-1,many,TRBV18,TRBD2,CASSPLTSGVADEQFF,TGTGCCAGCTCACCATTAACTAGCGGGGTAGCGGATGAGCAGTTCTTC
TRBJ1-2,.,TRBV20-1,.,CSARVGGASGYTF,TGCAGTGCTAGAGTCGGGGGGGCGAGTGGCTACACCTTC
TRBJ1-5,.,TRBV10-3,.,CAISELRSNQPQHF,TGTGCCATCAGTGAACTGAGAAGCAATCAGCCCCAGCATTTT
TRBJ2-1,many,TRBV7-3,.,CASSLYGGAGEQFF,TGTGCCAGCAGCTTGTATGGCGGGGCTGGTGAGCAGTTCTTC
TRBJ2-1,few,TRBV5-1,.,CASSRPLAYEQFF,TGCGCCAGCAGCAGGCCCCTAGCTTATGAGCAGTTCTTC
TRBJ1-6,.,TRBV20-1,.,CSAGSIFDNSPLHF,TGCAGTGCTGGAAGCATATTCGATAATTCACCCCTCCACTTT
TRBJ2-7,.,TRBV19,.,CASSISGTSYEQYF,TGTGCCAGTAGTATATCTGGGACATCCTACGAGCAGTACTTC
TRBJ1-5,.,TRBV30,TRBD1,CAWRQDRGNQPQHF,TGTGCCTGGAGGCAAGACAGGGGCAATCAGCCCCAGCATTTT
TRBJ2-1,few,TRBV5-4,TRBD2,CASSYPLRGGFNEQFF,TGTGCCAGCAGCTACCCCTTGCGGGGGGGTTTCAATGAGCAGTTCTTC